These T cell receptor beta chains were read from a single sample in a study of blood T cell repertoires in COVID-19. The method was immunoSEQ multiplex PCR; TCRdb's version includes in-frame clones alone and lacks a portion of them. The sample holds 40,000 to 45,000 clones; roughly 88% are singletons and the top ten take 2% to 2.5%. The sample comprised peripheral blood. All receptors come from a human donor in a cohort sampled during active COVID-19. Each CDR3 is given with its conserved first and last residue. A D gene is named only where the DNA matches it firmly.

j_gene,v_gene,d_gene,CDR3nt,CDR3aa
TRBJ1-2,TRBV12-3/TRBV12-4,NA,TGTGCCAGCAGTCTACAGGGTTATGGCTACACCTTC,CASSLQGYGYTF
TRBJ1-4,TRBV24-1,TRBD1,TGTGCCACCAGTGATATCCTACGGACAGGTCGGGATACAACTAATGAAAAACTGTTTTTT,CATSDILRTGRDTTNEKLFF
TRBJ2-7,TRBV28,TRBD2,TGTGCCAGCAGTTTAATGCTAGCGGGGGCCTACGAGCAGTACTTC,CASSLMLAGAYEQYF
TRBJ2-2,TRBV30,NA,TGTGCCCGTTCCCAGGGTCGAGTCGCCGGGGAGCTGTTTTTT,CARSQGRVAGELFF
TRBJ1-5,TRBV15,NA,TGTGCCACCAGCAGAACAGGGAGCAATCAGCCCCAGCATTTT,CATSRTGSNQPQHF
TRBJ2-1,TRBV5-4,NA,TGTGCCAGCAGCGCTGACTCAAGCATCTTGAATGAGCAGTTCTTC,CASSADSSILNEQFF
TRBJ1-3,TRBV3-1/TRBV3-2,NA,TGTGCCAGCAGCCAATACACAGGCCGGGGAAACACCATATATTTT,CASSQYTGRGNTIYF
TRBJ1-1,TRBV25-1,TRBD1,TGTGCCAGCAGTCCAAGGACAGGAACTGAAGCTTTCTTT,CASSPRTGTEAFF
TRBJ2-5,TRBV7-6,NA,TGTGCCAGCAGCTTAGGTGGCGGTGTGGGGACCCAGTACTTC,CASSLGGGVGTQYF
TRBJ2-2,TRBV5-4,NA,TGTGCCAGCAGCTTGTCTTCAGGGGTTTCCACCGGGGAGCTGTTTTTT,CASSLSSGVSTGELFF
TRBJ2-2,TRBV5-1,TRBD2,TGCGCCAGCAGCTGGGGACCGTCGGGGGGCGGGGAGCTGTTTTTT,CASSWGPSGGGELFF